Sequencing of this T cell receptor beta chain was carried out in a study of blood T cell repertoires in COVID-19. Overall study context: Nucleic acid was either cDNA or gDNA, and it came from T cells, B-cell-depleted T cells, or PBMCs.

Per the original methods: For nucleated cells, counts were estimated from reference gene primer amplification. Libraries were prepared by immunoSEQ multiplex PCR; TCRdb keeps only in-frame clonotypes and omits some of them. The DNA gave D and trimming, while V, J and clone size come from that table. This table has some 220,000 clones, around 80% appearing once. The V end lost 4 bases, the J end lost 6 bases, and 16 bases lay between the germline ends. Germline assignment: CDR1 GTSNPN and CDR2 SVGIG (reference sequence). The CDR3 is 14 residues long. The TCR sequence derives from a man between 50 and 59 years old with active or convalescent COVID-19. The chain couples TRBV30 to TRBJ1-5; D might be TRBD1 (6 bases). Sequencing was performed on peripheral blood. For the CDR3, the DNA is TGTGCCTGGACACGGGGCTTCAGGGGTCAGCCCCAGCATTTT. Translation: CAWTRGFRGQPQHF. Supplemented by reference TRBV30 and TRBJ1-5, the full variable domain reads SQTIHQWPATLVQPVGSPLSLECTVEGTSNPNLYWYRQAAGRGLQLLFYSVGIGQISSEVPQNLSASRPQDRQFILSSKKLLLSDSGFYLCAWTRGFRGQPQHFGDGTRLSIL.